These 29 T cell receptor beta chains share one sample of origin, sequenced in a study of shared clonotypes between healthy human individuals. Selected positively for CCR7 and CD45RO-negative, naive CD8 cells excluded terminally differentiated effector memory CD45RA+ cells. Sequenced by immunoSEQ multiplex PCR; TCRdb stores in-frame clones only, minus some. The sample carries millions of clones, roughly 94% recorded once. The specimen was naive CD8+ T cells sorted from blood. These receptor sequences come from a young man in good health.

The chain is built from TRBV27 and TRBJ1-6; TRBD1 aligns across 7 bases. V lost 3 bases to trimming and J lost 8 bases; unmatched junction nucleotides: 1. The CDR3 runs to 13 residues. Germline-derived CDR1 and CDR2 are MNHEY and SMNVEV (reference sequence). The CDR3 coding sequence is TGTGCCAGCAGTTTGGACAGGTATTCACCCCTCCACTTT. It encodes CASSLDRYSPLHF.

Remarks on this clone: The sample holds other DNA sequences that translate to the same CDR3. The V call is TRBV7-9, the J call TRBJ2-7; TRBD2 matches at 9 bases. The V and J ends lost 2 bases and 4 bases, in that order; junction bases with no gene match: 6. The CDR3 covers 15 residues. Germline V gene data show CDR1 as SEHNR and CDR2 as FQNEAQ (reference sequence). The chain's CDR3 is CASSLSGGPSYEQYF. The CDR3 nucleotides read TGTGCCAGCAGCTTAAGCGGGGGGCCATCTTACGAGCAGTACTTC.

The chain links TRBV2 to TRBJ2-1, with 9 nucleotides matching TRBD2. The V and J ends lost 10 bases and 5 bases, in that order; junction bases with no gene match: 21. The CDR3 sequence is 18 residues long. Germline CDR1 SNHLY, CDR2 FYNNEI. The CDR3 DNA reads as TGTGCCACCCAGAGAGAGACAGCCAACCTAGCGGGGAACAATGAGCAGTTCTTC. Translating it yields CATQRETANLAGNNEQFF.

In this sample, this clone turned up once. The V and J genes are TRBV2 and TRBJ2-7; D remains unclear. The CDR3 runs to 13 residues. CDR1 is SNHLY, CDR2 FYNNEI, per germline. Trimming pared 4 bases from V and 3 bases from J, leaving 10 bases between. CDR3 in DNA: TGTGCCAGCAGTGGGGAACAGAACTACGAGCAGTACTTC. It codes for CASSGEQNYEQYF.

V usage is TRBV11-2 and J usage is TRBJ2-1, with TRBD1 identical over 7 bases. Losses at the gene ends were 10 bases for V and 2 bases for J; bases not matched to a gene: 17. Germline CDR1 and CDR2: SGHAT and FQNNGV. The CDR3 runs to 17 residues. CDR3 protein: CATPPQDRERTYNEQFF. DNA for the CDR3: TGTGCCACTCCCCCCCAAGACAGGGAACGGACCTACAATGAGCAGTTCTTC.

This chain links TRBV27 with TRBJ2-5; 10 nucleotides match TRBD2. The CDR3 runs to 15 residues. J was trimmed by 1 base and V by 7 bases; bases with no gene match: 6. Germline loops: CDR1 MNHEY, CDR2 SMNVEV (reference sequence). The CDR3 nucleotides read TGTGCCAGCACTAAAGTAGCGGGGGGCCAAGAGACCCAGTACTTC. Encoded protein: CASTKVAGGQETQYF.

This chain connects TRBV19 to TRBJ1-1; D unresolved. This CDR3 has 13 amino acids. The germline V and J ends were trimmed by 3 bases and 4 bases, with 9 bases remaining between them. The germline CDR1 and CDR2 sequences are LNHDA and SQIVND (reference sequence). This CDR3 is CASSIAMATEAFF. The CDR3 coding sequence is TGTGCCAGTAGTATTGCAATGGCCACTGAAGCTTTCTTT.

This clone was found once. V gene TRBV10-2 combines with J gene TRBJ2-1; 9 bases map to TRBD2. Germline V gives CDR1 WSHSY, CDR2 SAAADI. The CDR3 runs to 15 residues. V shed 1 base, J shed 9 bases, and the junction held 7 bases outside the gene matches. CDR3 DNA sequence: TGCGCCAGCAGTGAGTTTAGACTAGCGGTTGGTGAGCAGTTCTTC. This gives the protein CASSEFRLAVGEQFF.

This clone was observed once. This sequence joins TRBV9 and TRBJ2-7; the match to TRBD1 covers 7 bases. Per the germline V gene, CDR1 is SGDLS and CDR2 is YYNGEE. There are 15 residues in the CDR3. The J segment lost 0 bases and the V segment lost 3 bases, leaving 6 bases of the junction unmatched. The CDR3 nucleotides read TGTGCCAGCAGCGAGGGGGCTAGCACCTCCTACGAGCAGTACTTC. Translating it yields CASSEGASTSYEQYF. The variable domain in full, completed from reference TRBV9 and TRBJ2-7, reads DSGVTQTPKHLITATGQRVTLRCSPRSGDLSVYWYQQSLDQGLQFLIQYYNGEERAKGNILERFSAQQFPDLHSELNLSSLELGDSALYFCASSEGASTSYEQYFGPGTRLTVT.

The chain employs TRBV7-9 and TRBJ1-2; 10 bases align to TRBD1. Germline assignment: CDR1 SEHNR and CDR2 FQNEAQ (reference sequence). V dropped 5 bases and J dropped 7; count of bases not matched to a gene: 4. The CDR3 is made up of 13 amino acids. Here the CDR3 DNA reads TGTGCCAGCAGCGAGGGACAGGGGTTTGGCTACACCTTC. This encodes CASSEGQGFGYTF.

Notes on this clone: The identical CDR3 is also encoded by other nucleotide sequences in the sample. The chain uses TRBV7-9 and TRBJ1-2; a weak D match, TRBD1 (6 bases). The V and J ends lost 3 bases and 4 bases respectively, with 12 bases between them. Germline CDR1 is SEHNR and CDR2 is FQNEAQ (reference sequence). The CDR3 totals 14 residues. This chain's CDR3 is CASSLGGGPYGYTF. The CDR3 coding sequence is TGTGCCAGCAGCTTGGGAGGGGGACCCTATGGCTACACCTTC.

This rearrangement joins TRBV9 to TRBJ2-5; TRBD2 aligns across 14 bases. There are 17 residues in the CDR3. The V gene's germline CDR1 is SGDLS and CDR2 YYNGEE. With V trimmed by 4 bases and J by 5 bases, 10 bases remained unmatched. The CDR3, as DNA: TGTGCCAGCAGCTTTTACGGGACTAGCGGGAGTGGGGAGACCCAGTACTTC. Encoded protein: CASSFYGTSGSGETQYF.

The chain is built from TRBV4-1 and TRBJ2-1; a weak D match, TRBD1 (6 bases). The CDR3 has 13 residues. In germline, CDR1 is MGHRA, CDR2 YSYEKL. Trimming took off 3 bases at V and 4 bases at J, with 7 bases between the two ends. Here the CDR3 reads CASSHGQYNEQFF. CDR3 DNA sequence: TGCGCCAGCAGCCATGGACAGTACAATGAGCAGTTCTTC.

Remarks on this clone: The sample carries other DNA sequences with the same CDR3. V gene TRBV6-1 combines with J gene TRBJ1-3, with a weak D call TRBD1 (6 bases). CDR3 length: 14 residues. Germline loops: CDR1 MNHNS, CDR2 SASEGT. V was cut by 6 bases and J by 4 bases, with 13 bases left in between. This CDR3 is CASSETGLGNTIYF. CDR3 sequence (DNA): TGTGCCAGCAGCGAAACAGGGTTGGGAAACACCATATATTTT.

This chain uses TRBV11-3 with TRBJ1-5, with D hard to call. The CDR3 has 18 amino acids. The germline V gene has CDR1 SGHNT and CDR2 YENEEA. Trimming took 0 bases from V and 6 from J, leaving 21 bases between them. The CDR3 DNA sequence: TGTGCCAGCAGCTTAGATCACGTCCCCGGAACCACGGGTCAGCCCCAGCATTTT. Amino acids: CASSLDHVPGTTGQPQHF.

The chain uses TRBV10-2 and TRBJ2-7; TRBD2 agrees at 10 bases. After removal of 3 bases from V and 6 bases from J, the junction contained 8 bases not matched to a gene. Germline CDR1 is WSHSY and CDR2 is SAAADI. The CDR3 length is 15 residues. The CDR3: CASSEVASGGSEQYF. The CDR3 DNA is TGCGCCAGCAGTGAAGTGGCTAGCGGGGGCAGCGAGCAGTACTTC.

This clone was seen a single time. V usage is TRBV9 and J usage is TRBJ2-4; 7 bases fit TRBD1. The germline V gene has CDR1 SGDLS and CDR2 YYNGEE. CDR3 length equals 13 residues. Trimming cost V 4 bases and J 10 bases; bases outside gene matches: 8. This CDR3 reads CASSLRTGEIQYF. CDR3 bases: TGTGCCAGCAGCCTGAGGACAGGAGAAATTCAGTACTTC. The entire variable domain, with the rest obtained from reference TRBV9 and TRBJ2-4, is as follows: DSGVTQTPKHLITATGQRVTLRCSPRSGDLSVYWYQQSLDQGLQFLIQYYNGEERAKGNILERFSAQQFPDLHSELNLSSLELGDSALYFCASSLRTGEIQYFGAGTRLSVL.

The rearrangement links TRBV30 to TRBJ1-5; a weak D match, TRBD1 (6 bases). Germline CDR1 and CDR2: GTSNPN and SVGIG (reference sequence). The CDR3 length is 16 residues. Between the trimmed V and J ends, which lost 3 bases and 1 base, there was a span of 16 bases. The CDR3 sequence is CAWRPTGRWSNQPQHF. The CDR3 coding sequence is TGTGCCTGGAGGCCGACAGGACGTTGGAGCAATCAGCCCCAGCATTTT.

The chain links TRBV7-2 to TRBJ2-1, with TRBD2 matching 8 bases. Germline CDR1 is SGHTA and CDR2 is FQGNSA. V gave up 5 bases and J gave up 8 bases; unmatched junction bases: 11. The CDR3 length is 15 residues. In DNA form, the CDR3 reads TGTGCCAGCAGCCTACTTTCCGGGAGGGTCTATGAGCAGTTCTTC. As protein: CASSLLSGRVYEQFF. Full variable domain (remainder filled in from reference TRBV7-2 and TRBJ2-1): GAGVSQSPSNKVTEKGKDVELRCDPISGHTALYWYRQSLGQGLEFLIYFQGNSAPDKSGLPSDRFSAERTGGSVSTLTIQRTQQEDSAVYLCASSLLSGRVYEQFFGPGTRLTVL.

This sequence joins TRBV6-1 and TRBJ2-5, with TRBD2 matching over 8 bases. The CDR3 covers 16 residues. Germline V gene sequence: CDR1 MNHNS, CDR2 SASEGT. Trimming took 4 bases from V and 5 from J; bases not matched to a gene: 12. The CDR3 loop reads CASSASFGGASETQYF. CDR3 bases: TGTGCCAGCAGTGCTAGTTTCGGGGGGGCGTCTGAGACCCAGTACTTC.

The chain employs TRBV15 and TRBJ2-3, with D possibly TRBD2 on 6 matching bases. The V gene's germline CDR1 is LNHNV and CDR2 YYDKDF (reference sequence). The V and J ends lost 3 bases and 4 bases respectively, with 17 bases between them. The CDR3 totals 16 residues. In DNA, the CDR3 is TGTGCCACCAGCAGTCGGGAGAGAGGTGGCGCAGATACGCAGTATTTT. As protein: CATSSRERGGADTQYF.

The chain couples TRBV6-1 to TRBJ2-2; the D gene is possibly TRBD1 (6 bases). CDR1 is MNHNS, CDR2 SASEGT, per germline. This CDR3 spans 14 amino acids. Between the trimmed V and J ends, which lost 6 bases and 7 bases, there was a span of 15 bases. The CDR3 region is CASSTGGVGGELFF. The CDR3 DNA reads TGTGCCAGCAGCACTGGGGGCGTCGGCGGGGAGCTGTTTTTT.

The chain has TRBV5-1 and TRBJ1-1; the D is unclear. The CDR3 loop spans 16 amino acids. Between the trimmed V and J ends, which lost 0 bases and 0 bases, there was a span of 12 bases. From germline, CDR1 is SGHRS and CDR2 YFSETQ. The CDR3 loop reads CASSLALDGVNTEAFF. DNA of the CDR3: TGCGCCAGCAGCTTGGCCCTGGACGGGGTGAACACTGAAGCTTTCTTT.

This rearrangement joins TRBV10-3 to TRBJ2-5; TRBD2 agrees at 8 bases. V trimming: 8 bases; J trimming: 3 bases; junction bases outside the gene matches: 5. In germline, CDR1 is ENHRY, CDR2 SYGVKD. This CDR3 is built from 13 residues. The CDR3 DNA follows: TGTGCCATCCGACGGGGGGGCGAAGAGACCCAGTACTTC. Its protein is CAIRRGGEETQYF.

The CDR3 spells CASSLVLAGGSLQETQYF. DNA for the CDR3: TGTGCCAGCAGCTTAGTACTAGCGGGGGGTTCCTTACAAGAGACCCAGTACTTC. The gene calls are TRBV7-8 and TRBJ2-5, with 12 bases identical to TRBD2. This CDR3 comprises 18 residues. Germline trimming cut 1 base from V and 2 bases from J; bases unmatched to any gene: 8. Germline values: CDR1 SGHVS, CDR2 FQNEAQ.

In nucleotides, the CDR3 is TGTGCCAGCAGCCAACCTGGGACAGGGGAGGGCTACACCTTC. Translating gives CASSQPGTGEGYTF. This chain uses TRBV4-2 with TRBJ1-2, with 10 bases that match TRBD1. The CDR3 covers 14 residues. Germline loops: CDR1 LGHNA, CDR2 YNFKEQ. V dropped 2 bases and J dropped 8; count of bases not matched to a gene: 5.

The sample holds one count of this clone. The gene calls are TRBV6-1 and TRBJ2-7; 10 bases are shared with TRBD2. The CDR3 has 16 residues. Germline V gene sequence: CDR1 MNHNS, CDR2 SASEGT. With V trimmed by 1 base and J by 3 bases, 6 bases remained unmatched. CDR3 nucleotides: TGTGCCAGCAGTGAAGGAGCGGGGGGGTCCCTCTACGAGCAGTACTTC. It encodes CASSEGAGGSLYEQYF.

The CDR3 DNA reads TGTGCTAGTGGTTTGGTACTCTATCCCGGCGCATCCTACGAGCAGTACTTC. Translating gives CASGLVLYPGASYEQYF. The genes are TRBV12-5 and TRBJ2-7; no clear D. The CDR3 is 17 residues long. V was trimmed by 0 bases and J by 1 base, leaving 16 bases between them. The germline gives CDR1 LGHNT, CDR2 FRNRAP. The variable domain in full, completed from reference TRBV12-5 and TRBJ2-7, reads DARVTQTPRHKVTEMGQEVTMRCQPILGHNTVFWYRQTMMQGLELLAYFRNRAPLDDSGMPKDRFSAEMPDATLATLKIQPSEPRDSAVYFCASGLVLYPGASYEQYFGPGTRLTVT.

This clone showed up just once. The chain links TRBV19 to TRBJ1-2; TRBD1 might be the D (5 bases). Between the trimmed V and J ends, which lost 5 bases and 4 bases, there was a span of 17 bases. The CDR3 spans 15 residues. CDR1 LNHDA and CDR2 SQIVND come from the germline V gene (reference sequence). CDR3 sequence reads: CASSSWGYPSYGYTF. The CDR3 DNA sequence: TGTGCCAGTAGTTCTTGGGGGTATCCCTCCTATGGCTACACCTTC.